Listed here is a single T cell receptor (beta chain). Original processing methods: Amplification with reference gene primers provided the estimates of nucleated cell counts. TCRdb keeps only in-frame clones here, not all; method: immunoSEQ multiplex PCR. That table gives V, J and clone size, and the DNA gave D and trimming. The data hold over 130,000 clones, with more than 80% observed a single time. The sample comes from a study of blood T cell repertoires in COVID-19. Study in general: Some COVID-19 samples were acute and others convalescent; all came from the United States, Italy and Spain. Sources were T cells, B-cell-depleted T cells, or PBMCs; the material itself was cDNA or gDNA.

Germline CDR1 DFQATT, CDR2 SNEGSKA (reference sequence). With 8 bases removed from V and 4 bases from J, the gap between germline ends came to 11 bases. The CDR3 has 11 residues. This clonotype originated in a woman older than 75 with acute or convalescent COVID-19. Sequencing input: peripheral blood. The chain couples TRBV20-1 to TRBJ2-5; D remains unclear. CDR3 amino acids: CSILQRETQYF. The CDR3 DNA is TGCAGTATACTCCAAAGAGAGACCCAGTACTTC.